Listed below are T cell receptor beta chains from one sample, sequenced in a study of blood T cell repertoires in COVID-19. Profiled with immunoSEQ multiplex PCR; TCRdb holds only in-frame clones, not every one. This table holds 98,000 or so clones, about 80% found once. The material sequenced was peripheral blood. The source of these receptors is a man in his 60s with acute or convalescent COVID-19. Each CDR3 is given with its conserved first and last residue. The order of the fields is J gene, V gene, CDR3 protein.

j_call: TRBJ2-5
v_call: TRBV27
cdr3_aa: CASSPQTANQETQYF

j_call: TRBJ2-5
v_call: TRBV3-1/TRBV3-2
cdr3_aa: CASSHPQLAGKTQYF

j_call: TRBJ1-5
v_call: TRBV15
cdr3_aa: CATSRDLARGDQPQHF

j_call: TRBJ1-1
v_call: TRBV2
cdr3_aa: CASSRQLMNTEAFF

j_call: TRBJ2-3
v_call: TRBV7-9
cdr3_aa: CASSLVGRTHSRADTQYF

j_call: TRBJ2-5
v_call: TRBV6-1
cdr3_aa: CASSEFSETQYF

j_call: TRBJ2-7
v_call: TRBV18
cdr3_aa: CASSFLPAGGATNYEQYF

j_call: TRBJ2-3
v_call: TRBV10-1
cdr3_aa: CASSYTSTDTQYF

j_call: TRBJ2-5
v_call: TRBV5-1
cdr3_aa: CASSLISPETQYF

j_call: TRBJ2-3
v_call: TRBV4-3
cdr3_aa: CASSHLGADTQYF

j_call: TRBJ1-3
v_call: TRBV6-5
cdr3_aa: CASSPEVTGNTIYF

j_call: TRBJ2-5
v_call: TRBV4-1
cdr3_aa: CASSQSLEGAGGETQYF

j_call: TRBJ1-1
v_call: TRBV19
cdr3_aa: CASRGQAAAAGFF

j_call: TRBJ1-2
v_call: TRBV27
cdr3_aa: CASGRLLGPPRGYTF

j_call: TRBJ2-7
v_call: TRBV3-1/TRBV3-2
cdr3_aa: CASSRIAGVSYEQYF

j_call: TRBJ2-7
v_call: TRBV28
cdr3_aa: CASSLTGKPYEQYF

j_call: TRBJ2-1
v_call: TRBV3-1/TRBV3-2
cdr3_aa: CASSQDALGALDNEQFF

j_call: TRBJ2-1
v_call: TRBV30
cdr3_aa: CAWERAYNEQFF

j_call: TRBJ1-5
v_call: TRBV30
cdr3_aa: CAWSVGQGGYSNQPQHF

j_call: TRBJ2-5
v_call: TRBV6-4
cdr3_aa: CASIWRTGGFQETQYF

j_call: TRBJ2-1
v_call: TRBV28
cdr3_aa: CASSSLRLGSGILGSSYNEQFF

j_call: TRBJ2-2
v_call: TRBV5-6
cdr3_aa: CASRSGVHRSGELFF

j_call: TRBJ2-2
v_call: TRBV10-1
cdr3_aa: CASSDLLPNTGELFF

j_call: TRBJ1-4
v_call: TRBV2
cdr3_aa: CASSGSGLAEKLFF

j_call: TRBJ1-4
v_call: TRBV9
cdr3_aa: CASSVDGVAEKLFF

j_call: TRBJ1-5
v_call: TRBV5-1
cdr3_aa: CASSLNPRGNNQPQHF

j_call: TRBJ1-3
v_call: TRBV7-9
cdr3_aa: CASSFAGRSSGNTIYF

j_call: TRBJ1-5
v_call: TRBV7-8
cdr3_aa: CASSLGGTVNQPQHF